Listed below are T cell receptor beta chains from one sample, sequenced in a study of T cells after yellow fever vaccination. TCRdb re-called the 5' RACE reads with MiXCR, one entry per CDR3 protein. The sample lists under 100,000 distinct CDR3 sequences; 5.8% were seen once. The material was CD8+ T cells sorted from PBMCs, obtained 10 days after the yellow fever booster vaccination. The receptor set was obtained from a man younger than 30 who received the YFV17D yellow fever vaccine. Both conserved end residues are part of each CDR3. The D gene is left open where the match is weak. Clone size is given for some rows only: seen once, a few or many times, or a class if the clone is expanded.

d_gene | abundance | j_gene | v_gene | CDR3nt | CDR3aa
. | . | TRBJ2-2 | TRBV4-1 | TGCGCCAGCAGCCCCCGCGGCACGGCCTCCGGGGAGCTGTTTTTT | CASSPRGTASGELFF
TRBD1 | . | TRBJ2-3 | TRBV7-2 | TGTGCCAGCGAAGGGAGGGACAGGGGGATTCAGGCAGATACGCAGTATTTT | CASEGRDRGIQADTQYF
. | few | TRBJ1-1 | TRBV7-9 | TGTGCCAACCAGGGGTTGAACACTGAAGCTTTCTTT | CANQGLNTEAFF
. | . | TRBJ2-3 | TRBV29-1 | TGCAGCGTTGCAGGGACCACAGATACGCAGTATTTT | CSVAGTTDTQYF
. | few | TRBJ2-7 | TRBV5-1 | TGCGCCAGCAGCTCCCTGCCCACCTCGAGCTCCTACGAGCAGTACTTC | CASSSLPTSSSYEQYF
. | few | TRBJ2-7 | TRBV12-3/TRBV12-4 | TGTGCCAGTTGGGGCAACACCTACGAGCAGTACTTC | CASWGNTYEQYF
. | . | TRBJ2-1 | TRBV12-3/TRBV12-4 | TGTGCCAGCAGTTTTGAGGGTTCCTACAATGAGCAGTTCTTC | CASSFEGSYNEQFF
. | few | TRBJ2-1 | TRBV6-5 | TGTGCCAGCAAGAAAGGGAGTTATGAGCAGTTCTTC | CASKKGSYEQFF
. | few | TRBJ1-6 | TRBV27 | TGTGCCAGCAGCCCAGGGGTTCTCCTACGTTCACCCCTCCACTTT | CASSPGVLLRSPLHF
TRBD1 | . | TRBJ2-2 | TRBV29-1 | TGCAGCGTTGAAGACAGAACAGGGGACGGCACCGGGGAGCTGTTTTTT | CSVEDRTGDGTGELFF
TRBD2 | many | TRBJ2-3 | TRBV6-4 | TGTGCCAGCAGTGCCGGGACTAGCGGGCCAGATACGCAGTATTTT | CASSAGTSGPDTQYF
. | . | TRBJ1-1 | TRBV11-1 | TGTGCCAGCACGAGGGGGTATGGCAACACTGAAGCTTTCTTT | CASTRGYGNTEAFF
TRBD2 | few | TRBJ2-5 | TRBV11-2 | TGTGCCAGCAGCTTTGCTAGCGGGGAAGAAGAGACCCAGTACTTC | CASSFASGEEETQYF
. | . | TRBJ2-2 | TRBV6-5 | TGTGCCAGCAGTTACAAGCGGATCACCGGGGAGCTGTTTTTT | CASSYKRITGELFF
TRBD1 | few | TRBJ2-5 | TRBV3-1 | TGTGCCAGCAGCCCGCAGCTGACAGGGGTCAGTGAGACCCAGTACTTC | CASSPQLTGVSETQYF
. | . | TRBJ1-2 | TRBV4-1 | TGCGCCAGCAGCCAAGATGTGGGGAATGGCTACACCTTC | CASSQDVGNGYTF
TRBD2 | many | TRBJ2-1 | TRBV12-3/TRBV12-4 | TGTGCCAGCATTCGCCCGACTAGCGGGGGGGGTAATGAGCAGTTCTTC | CASIRPTSGGGNEQFF
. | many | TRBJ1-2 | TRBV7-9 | TGTGCCAGCAGCACACAGGGTTTGAGATATGGCTACACCTTC | CASSTQGLRYGYTF
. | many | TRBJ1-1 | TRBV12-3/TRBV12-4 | TGTGCCAGCAGTCGGGGACCGGGTAGCACTGAAGCTTTCTTT | CASSRGPGSTEAFF
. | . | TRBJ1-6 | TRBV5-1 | TGCGCCAGCAGCTCAGGACTGAAGAGCTCCTATAATTCACCCCTCCACTTT | CASSSGLKSSYNSPLHF
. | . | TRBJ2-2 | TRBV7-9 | TGTGCCAGCAGCCCACCTTCGGGACTCAACACCGGGGAGCTGTTTTTT | CASSPPSGLNTGELFF
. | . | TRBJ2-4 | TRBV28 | TGTGCCAGCAGCCCTAGCAAGCATGGAGCCAAAAACATTCAGTACTTC | CASSPSKHGAKNIQYF
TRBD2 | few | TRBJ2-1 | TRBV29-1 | TGCAGCGTTGACGGGACTAGCGGGGGTCATACCTACAATGAGCAGTTCTTC | CSVDGTSGGHTYNEQFF
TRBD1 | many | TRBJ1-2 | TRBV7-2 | TGTGCCAGCAGCCGAGACAGGGGGCGACACTATGGCTACACCTTC | CASSRDRGRHYGYTF
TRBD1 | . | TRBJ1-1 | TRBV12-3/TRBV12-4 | TGTGCCAGCAGTTTTCAGGGGGCCTCTGAAGCTTTCTTT | CASSFQGASEAFF
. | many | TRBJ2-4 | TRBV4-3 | TGCGCCAGCAGCCAAGATCCTATTGCCCGAGCCAAAAACATTCAGTACTTC | CASSQDPIARAKNIQYF
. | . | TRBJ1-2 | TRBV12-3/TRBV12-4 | TGTGCCAGCAGTCTAGGACCGTATGGCTACGCCTTC | CASSLGPYGYAF
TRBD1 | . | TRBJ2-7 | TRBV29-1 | TGCAGCGTTGATTCGGGACAGGGGGACACCTACGAGCAGTACTTC | CSVDSGQGDTYEQYF
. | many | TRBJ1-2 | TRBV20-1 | TGCAGTGCTCGGTCCCAAGGGGATGTTGGCTACACCTTC | CSARSQGDVGYTF
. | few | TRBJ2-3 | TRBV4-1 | TGCGCCAGCAGCCAAGGACCCGCGGGGGCCACAGATACGCAGTATTTT | CASSQGPAGATDTQYF
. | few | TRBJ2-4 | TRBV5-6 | TGTGCCAGCAGCTTGGGGGGGCTAGCCAAAAACATTCAGTACTTC | CASSLGGLAKNIQYF
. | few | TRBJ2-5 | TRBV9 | TGTGTCAGCAGCGTGGAAGGGAACTTTGGAGAGACCCAGTACTTC | CVSSVEGNFGETQYF
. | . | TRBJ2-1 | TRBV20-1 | TGCAGTGCCCGCGACCTGGGCTACAATGAGCAGTTCTTC | CSARDLGYNEQFF
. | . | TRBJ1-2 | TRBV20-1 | TGCAGTGCTAGACCTCCGGGTCTCGCAATTTATGGCTACACCTTC | CSARPPGLAIYGYTF
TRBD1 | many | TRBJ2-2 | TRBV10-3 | TGTGCCATCCAGGACAGGGATGTGACCGGGGAGCTGTTTTTT | CAIQDRDVTGELFF
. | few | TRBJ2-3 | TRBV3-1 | TGTGCCAGCAGCCAGTACCGCACAGATACGCAGTATTTT | CASSQYRTDTQYF
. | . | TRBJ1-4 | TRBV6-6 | TGTGCCAGCAGTTTTAGGGTAGATGGTGAAAAACTGTTTTTT | CASSFRVDGEKLFF
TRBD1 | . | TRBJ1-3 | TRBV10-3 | TGTGCCATCAGCCGGGACAGCTCTGGAAACACCATATATTTT | CAISRDSSGNTIYF
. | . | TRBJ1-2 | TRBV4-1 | TGCGCCAGCAGCCAAGTATGGGGGGCGCGCTCCTATGGCTACACCTTC | CASSQVWGARSYGYTF
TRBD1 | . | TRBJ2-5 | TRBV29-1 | TGCAGCGTTGAATACGGACAGGGTGAGGAGACCCAGTACTTC | CSVEYGQGEETQYF
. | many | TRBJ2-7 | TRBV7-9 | TGTGCCAGCAGCTTAGACGGGCAGCCCTACGAGCAGTACTTC | CASSLDGQPYEQYF
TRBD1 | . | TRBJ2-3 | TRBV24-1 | TGTGCCACCAGTACCCCTGGACAGGGAGACACAGATACGCAGTATTTT | CATSTPGQGDTDTQYF
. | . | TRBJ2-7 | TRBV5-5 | TGTGCCAGCAGCTTGGGGGGGGGCGCAGGGTACGAGCAGTACTTC | CASSLGGGAGYEQYF
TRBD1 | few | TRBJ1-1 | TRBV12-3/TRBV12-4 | TGTGCCAGCAGTAACGCCGGGACAGGGGGCTCTGAAGCTTTCTTT | CASSNAGTGGSEAFF
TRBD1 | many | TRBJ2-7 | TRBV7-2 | TGTGCCAGCAGACTGGCAGGGGGATTTATGGGCGAGCAGTACTTC | CASRLAGGFMGEQYF
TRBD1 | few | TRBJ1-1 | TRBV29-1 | TGCAGCGTGGAGACAGGGTCCACTGAAGCTTTCTTT | CSVETGSTEAFF
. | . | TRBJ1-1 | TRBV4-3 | TGCGCCAGCAGCCAACCGGGACATCGGAACACTGAAGCTTTCTTT | CASSQPGHRNTEAFF
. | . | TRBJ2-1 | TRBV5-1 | TGCGCCAGCAGCTTGGTCGGTGGGGGCCGAAACAATGAGCAGTTCTTC | CASSLVGGGRNNEQFF
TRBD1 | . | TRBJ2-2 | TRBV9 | TGTGCCAGCAGCGTAGGTCTGCAAAGGAGACAGGGCATCACCGGGGAGCTGTTTTTT | CASSVGLQRRQGITGELFF
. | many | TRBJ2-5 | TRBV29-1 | TGCAGCGTGGGGGGCAGGGAAGAGACCCAGTACTTC | CSVGGREETQYF
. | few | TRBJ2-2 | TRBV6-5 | TGTGCCAGCCGCCTACGCGGGCTGGACACCGGGGAGCTGTTTTTT | CASRLRGLDTGELFF
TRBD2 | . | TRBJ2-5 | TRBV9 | TGTGCCAGCAGCGCACACCCTTATAGCGGGGGCCTCCAAGAGACCCAGTACTTC | CASSAHPYSGGLQETQYF
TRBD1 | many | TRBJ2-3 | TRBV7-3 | TGTGCCAGCAGCTTGACAGGGGGTGGTACAGATACGCAGTATTTT | CASSLTGGGTDTQYF
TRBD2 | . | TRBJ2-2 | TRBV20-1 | TGCAGTGCTAGAGATCCTAGCGGGGTCACCGGGGAGCTGTTTTTT | CSARDPSGVTGELFF
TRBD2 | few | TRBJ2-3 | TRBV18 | TGTGCCAGCTCACCAAGCGGGGGGCTCGCGGATACGCAGTATTTT | CASSPSGGLADTQYF